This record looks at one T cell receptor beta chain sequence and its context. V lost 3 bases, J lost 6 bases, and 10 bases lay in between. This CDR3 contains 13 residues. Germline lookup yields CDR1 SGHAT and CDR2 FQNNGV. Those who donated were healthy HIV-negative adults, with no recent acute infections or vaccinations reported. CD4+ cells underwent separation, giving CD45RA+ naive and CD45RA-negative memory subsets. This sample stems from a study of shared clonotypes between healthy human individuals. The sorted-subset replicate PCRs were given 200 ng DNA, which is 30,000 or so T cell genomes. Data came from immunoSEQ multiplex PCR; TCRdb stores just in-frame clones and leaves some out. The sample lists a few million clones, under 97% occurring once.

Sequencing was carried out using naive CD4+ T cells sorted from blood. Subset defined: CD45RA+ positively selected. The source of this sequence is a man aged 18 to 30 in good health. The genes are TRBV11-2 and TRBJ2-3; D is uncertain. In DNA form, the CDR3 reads TGTGCCAGCAGCTTTTGGGGTTCTGATACGCAGTATTTT. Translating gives CASSFWGSDTQYF. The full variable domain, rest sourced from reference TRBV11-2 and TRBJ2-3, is EAGVAQSPRYKIIEKRQSVAFWCNPISGHATLYWYQQILGQGPKLLIQFQNNGVVDDSQLPKDRFSAERLKGVDSTLKIQPAKLEDSAVYLCASSFWGSDTQYFGPGTRLTVL.